This T cell receptor beta chain was profiled in a study of CD8 T cells in Susac syndrome. Whole-study results and caveats: The study conceded that relatively few individuals underwent its TCR sequencing and HLA analysis.

The CDR3 is 17 amino acids. Germline lookup yields CDR1 SQVTM and CDR2 ANQGSEA. V was clipped by 1 base and J by 4 bases; unmatched bases: 11. With random hexamers, 0.5 to 1 ug RNA was reverse transcribed. It was immunoSEQ multiplex PCR that amplified TCR beta CDR3 across 54 Vbeta and 13 Jbeta. TCRdb passed the immunoSEQ multiplex PCR reads through MiXCR, listing each CDR3 protein once. Among about 120,000 distinct CDR3 sequences, about nine tenths were seen once, and the ten largest hold about 0.14%. In blood CD8+ and CD4+ T cells, TCR beta underwent sequencing. In contrast to the negatively isolated CD8+ and CD4+ T cells, TEMRA cells were FACS-enriched. Regarding this clonotype: The antigen remains unidentified.

This TCR came from a human donor in good health. The J gene is TRBJ2-4, the V gene TRBV29-1; 9 nucleotides match TRBD2. Material for sequencing was CD4+ T cells from PBMCs. The CDR3 loop is CSVEGTLTSGEKNIQYF. CDR3 nucleotides: TGCAGCGTTGAAGGAACATTGACTAGCGGAGAAAAAAACATTCAGTACTTC.